This TCR beta chain was profiled in a study of blood T cell repertoires in COVID-19. Turning to the study itself: Samples taken during acute and convalescent COVID-19 were collected in the United States, Italy and Spain.

Germline V gives CDR1 SGHDT, CDR2 YYEEEE. With V trimmed by 4 bases and J by 2 bases, 1 base remained unmatched. This CDR3 is 13 amino acids long. Original processing methods: Amplification with reference gene primers provided the estimates of nucleated cell counts. Repertoires were generated with immunoSEQ multiplex PCR, while TCRdb's copy carries only in-frame clones and drops some. V, J and clone size are taken as reported in that table, and D and trimming were inferred from the DNA itself. The data contain roughly 75,000 clones, approximately 85% of them singletons. The sequenced sample was peripheral blood. The clonotype was recovered from a man aged 45 to 65 with COVID-19, enrolled during active disease. The chain has TRBV5-6 and TRBJ2-3; TRBD1 aligns across 7 bases. CDR3 sequence: CASSDRVTDTQYF. The CDR3 DNA reads TGTGCCAGCAGCGACAGGGTCACAGATACGCAGTATTTT.